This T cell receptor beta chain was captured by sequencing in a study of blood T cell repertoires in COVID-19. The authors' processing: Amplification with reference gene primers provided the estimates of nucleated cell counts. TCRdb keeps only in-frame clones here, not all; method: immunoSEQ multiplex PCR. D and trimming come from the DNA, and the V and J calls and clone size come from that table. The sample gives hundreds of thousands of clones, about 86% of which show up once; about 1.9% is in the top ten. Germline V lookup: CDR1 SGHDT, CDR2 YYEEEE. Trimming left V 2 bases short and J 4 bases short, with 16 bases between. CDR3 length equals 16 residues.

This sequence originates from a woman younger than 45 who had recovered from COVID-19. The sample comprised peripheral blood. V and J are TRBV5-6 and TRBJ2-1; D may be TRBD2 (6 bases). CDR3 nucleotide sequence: TGTGCCAGCAGCTTTACGTCGGGAGACGGTTACAATGAGCAGTTCTTC. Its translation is CASSFTSGDGYNEQFF.